These 7 T cell receptor beta chains were all obtained from the same sample, sequenced in a study of blood T cell repertoires in COVID-19. TCRdb's table, derived via immunoSEQ multiplex PCR, lists solely in-frame clones and lacks some. This table holds about 140,000 clones, around 90% found once. Sequencing was performed on peripheral blood. These receptors were obtained from a human donor with COVID-19, enrolled during active disease. The donor label of this sample is uncertain.

The chain couples TRBV6-5 to TRBJ2-7; D may be TRBD2 (5 bases). The CDR3 covers 12 residues. Trimming pared 5 bases from V and 9 bases from J, leaving 14 bases between. Per germline, CDR1 MNHEY and CDR2 SVGAGI. CDR3 coding DNA: TGTGCCAGCAGTCCCGGGAACGAGAGGCAGTACTTC. Amino acid sequence: CASSPGNERQYF.

V and J are TRBV9 and TRBJ2-1; D is perhaps TRBD2 (5 bases). Between the trimmed V and J ends, which lost 6 bases and 8 bases, there was a span of 21 bases. The CDR3 loop spans 15 amino acids. Germline V gene data show CDR1 as SGDLS and CDR2 as YYNGEE. The CDR3 here is CASTPNQDWRDEQFF. Written as DNA, the CDR3 is TGTGCCAGCACCCCGAACCAGGACTGGAGAGATGAGCAGTTCTTC.

The chain employs TRBV6-5 and TRBJ2-7; 10 bases map to TRBD1. V dropped 6 bases and J dropped 5; count of bases not matched to a gene: 7. Germline V gene sequence: CDR1 MNHEY, CDR2 SVGAGI. CDR3 size: 14 residues. Here the CDR3 reads CASSDRGRIDEQYF. CDR3 in DNA: TGTGCCAGCAGCGACAGGGGGCGGATCGACGAGCAGTACTTC.

The rearrangement links TRBV29-1 to TRBJ1-2; 8 nucleotides agree with TRBD1. This CDR3 contains 17 residues. The germline gives CDR1 SQVTM, CDR2 ANQGSEA. Unmatched junction bases numbered 17, after V lost 0 bases and J lost 8 bases. The CDR3 loop is CSVEDPHRGALFEGYTF. In DNA form, the CDR3 reads TGCAGCGTTGAAGATCCCCACAGGGGGGCTCTCTTCGAGGGCTACACCTTC.

This clone was recorded once. The chain combines TRBV5-1 with TRBJ1-1; D gene unclear. Germline CDR1 SGHRS, CDR2 YFSETQ. Trimming pared 0 bases from V and 1 base from J, leaving 13 bases between. The CDR3 is made up of 16 amino acids. CDR3 nucleotides: TGCGCCAGCAGCTTGGTCGGGTCGGATTGGAACACTGAAGCTTTCTTT. Protein product: CASSLVGSDWNTEAFF. The full variable domain, with the rest looked up from reference TRBV5-1 and TRBJ1-1, is KAGVTQTPRYLIKTRGQQVTLSCSPISGHRSVSWYQQTPGQGLQFLFEYFSETQRNKGNFPGRFSGRQFSNSRSEMNVSTLELGDSALYLCASSLVGSDWNTEAFFGQGTRLTVV.

The count of this clone is one. This sequence joins TRBV25-1 and TRBJ1-1, with D possibly being TRBD1 (5 bases). Germline V gene sequence: CDR1 MGHDK, CDR2 SYGVNS. V was clipped by 2 bases and J by 4 bases, with 5 bases between them. The CDR3 has 12 amino acids. The chain's CDR3 is CASSEQGTEAFF. DNA for the CDR3: TGTGCCAGCAGTGAACAGGGCACTGAAGCTTTCTTT.

The chain carries TRBV7-9 and TRBJ1-2; 7 nucleotides match TRBD1. The CDR3 spans 15 residues. CDR1 is SEHNR, CDR2 FQNEAQ, per germline (reference sequence). V lost 1 base, J lost 2 bases, and 4 bases stayed unmatched. CDR3 sequence reads: CASSLEGARNYGYTF. The CDR3 coding sequence is TGTGCCAGCAGCTTAGAGGGGGCGCGGAACTATGGCTACACCTTC. Full variable domain (outside the CDR3, taken from reference TRBV7-9 and TRBJ1-2): DTGVSQNPRHKITKRGQNVTFRCDPISEHNRLYWYRQTLGQGPEFLTYFQNEAQLEKSRLLSDRFSAERPKGSFSTLEIQRTEQGDSAMYLCASSLEGARNYGYTFGSGTRLTVV.